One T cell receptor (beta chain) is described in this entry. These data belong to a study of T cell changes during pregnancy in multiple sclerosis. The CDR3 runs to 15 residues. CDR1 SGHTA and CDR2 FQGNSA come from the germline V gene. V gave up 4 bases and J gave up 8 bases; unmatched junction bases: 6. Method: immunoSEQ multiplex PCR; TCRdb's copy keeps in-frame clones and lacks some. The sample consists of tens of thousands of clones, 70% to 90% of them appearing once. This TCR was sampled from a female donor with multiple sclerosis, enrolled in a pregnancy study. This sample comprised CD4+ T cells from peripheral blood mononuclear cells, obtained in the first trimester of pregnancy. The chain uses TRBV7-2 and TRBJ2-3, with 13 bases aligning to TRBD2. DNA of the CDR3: TGTGCCAGCAGCTGGACTAGCGGGGGACCGGGTACGCAGTATTTT. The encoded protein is CASSWTSGGPGTQYF.